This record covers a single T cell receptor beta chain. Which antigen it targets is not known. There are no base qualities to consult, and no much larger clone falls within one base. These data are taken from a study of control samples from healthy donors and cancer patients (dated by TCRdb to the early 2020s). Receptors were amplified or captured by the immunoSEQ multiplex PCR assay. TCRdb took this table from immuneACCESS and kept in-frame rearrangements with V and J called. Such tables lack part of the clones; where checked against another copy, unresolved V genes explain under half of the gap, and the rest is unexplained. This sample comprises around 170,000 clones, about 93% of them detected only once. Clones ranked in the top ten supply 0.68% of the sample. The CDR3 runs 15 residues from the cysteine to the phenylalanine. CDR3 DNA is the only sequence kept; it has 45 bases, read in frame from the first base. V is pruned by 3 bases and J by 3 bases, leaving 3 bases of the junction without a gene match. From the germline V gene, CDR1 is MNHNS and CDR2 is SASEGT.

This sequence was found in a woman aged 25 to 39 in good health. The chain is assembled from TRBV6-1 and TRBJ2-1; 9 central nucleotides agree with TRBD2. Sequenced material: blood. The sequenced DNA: TGTGCCAGCAGTGAGTGGACTAGCGACTACAATGAGCAGTTCTTC. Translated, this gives CASSEWTSDYNEQFF.